The 18 T cell receptor beta chains in this list originate from one sample, sequenced in a study of blood T cell repertoires in COVID-19. Repertoires were generated with immunoSEQ multiplex PCR, while TCRdb's copy carries only in-frame clones and drops some. The sample contains 450,000 to 600,000 clones, about 85% of which appear only once. Sequencing was done on a sample of PBMCs or T cells enriched from blood (not recorded which). These receptors originate from a woman between 18 and 29 years old who had recovered from COVID-19.

The chain recombines TRBV29-1 with TRBJ2-4; D might be TRBD2 (6 bases). Germline V gene sequence: CDR1 SQVTM, CDR2 ANQGSEA. The CDR3 extends over 13 amino acids. V was pared by 4 bases and J by 6 bases, with 13 bases between. The CDR3 region is CSVAGVGRNIQYF. The CDR3 nucleotides are TGCAGCGTTGCGGGGGTTGGTAGAAACATTCAGTACTTC.

The chain combines TRBV11-2 with TRBJ2-5; 8 positions agree with TRBD2. CDR1 SGHAT and CDR2 FQNNGV come from the germline V gene. Unmatched junction bases numbered 7, after V lost 5 bases and J lost 2 bases. CDR3 length equals 15 residues. This CDR3 is CASSPGLAGQETQYF. CDR3 DNA: TGTGCCAGCAGCCCCGGACTAGCCGGTCAAGAGACCCAGTACTTC.

This chain links TRBV4-1 with TRBJ1-5; no firm D call. The germline V gene encodes CDR1 MGHRA and CDR2 YSYEKL. V lost 1 base, J lost 4 bases, and 5 bases lay in between. The CDR3 contains 13 residues. CDR3 loop: CASSQGLNQPQHF. CDR3 in DNA: TGCGCCAGCAGCCAAGGGCTTAATCAGCCCCAGCATTTT.

In its sample, this clone was seen a few times. This chain uses TRBV5-6 with TRBJ1-6, with D tentatively TRBD1 (6 bases). Trimming took 3 bases from V and 8 from J, leaving 9 bases between them. The CDR3 contains 13 residues. From germline, CDR1 is SGHDT and CDR2 YYEEEE. The CDR3 loop is CASSWAGDSPLHF. The CDR3 DNA sequence: TGTGCCAGCAGCTGGGCAGGGGATTCACCCCTCCACTTT. Full variable domain (outside the CDR3, taken from reference TRBV5-6 and TRBJ1-6): DAGVTQSPTHLIKTRGQQVTLRCSPKSGHDTVSWYQQALGQGPQFIFQYYEEEERQRGNFPDRFSGHQFPNYSSELNVNALLLGDSALYLCASSWAGDSPLHFGNGTRLTVT.

The chain uses TRBV15 and TRBJ2-3, with TRBD2 as a possible D gene (6 bases). CDR1 and CDR2 from the germline V gene are LNHNV and YYDKDF (reference sequence). This CDR3 is 17 amino acids long. Trimming stripped 0 bases from V and 4 bases from J, with 17 bases between. The CDR3 bases are TGTGCCACCAGCAGAGAGCGAGGCCCGACTAGGGCAGATACGCAGTATTTT. Its protein is CATSRERGPTRADTQYF.

The gene calls are TRBV7-9 and TRBJ2-4, with TRBD1 as a possible D gene (5 bases). V lost 4 bases, J lost 8 bases, and 15 bases lay in between. The CDR3 sequence is 14 residues long. The germline gives CDR1 SEHNR, CDR2 FQNEAQ (reference sequence). The CDR3 nucleotides are TGTGCCAGCAGCTCCCGCCAGGGTTTCTACATTCAGTACTTC. This codes for CASSSRQGFYIQYF.

The chain joins TRBV3-1 (or the pseudogene TRBV3-2) to TRBJ2-1, with 7 bases lining up with TRBD2. V was clipped by 6 bases and J by 2 bases; unmatched bases: 13. Germline CDR1 reads LGHDT; CDR2 reads YNNKEL (reference sequence). The CDR3 loop spans 17 amino acids. As DNA, the CDR3 is TGTGCCAGCAGTCTGGCCGGCGGCGGGGGTACCTACAATGAGCAGTTCTTC. It yields the protein CASSLAGGGGTYNEQFF.

Comments on this clone: One junction end disagrees with the germline gene, perhaps due to a read error. This rearrangement joins TRBV2 to TRBJ1-2; 7 nucleotides align to TRBD1. The CDR3 is 11 residues long. CDR1 is SNHLY and CDR2 is FYNNEI in the germline V gene. DNA for the CDR3: TGTGCCAGCAGTGACAAGGGGGCGAGCCCCTTC. Translation gives CASSDKGASPF.

CDR3 coding DNA: TGTGCCAGCTCACCACGGGGGGGGGAATTAAACACTGAAGCTTTCTTT. Amino acid sequence: CASSPRGGELNTEAFF. V is TRBV18 and J is TRBJ1-1, with D perhaps TRBD1 (5 bases). The CDR3 is made up of 16 amino acids. CDR1 is KGHSH and CDR2 is LQKENI in the germline V gene. V was clipped by 1 base and J by 2 bases, with 14 bases between them.

The J gene is TRBJ1-5, the V gene TRBV19; D is ambiguous. CDR3 length: 15 residues. Trimming removed 9 bases at V and 0 bases at J, with 15 bases between. Germline V gene sequence: CDR1 LNHDA, CDR2 SQIVND (reference sequence). The CDR3 sequence: CASNGLTSSNQPQHF. CDR3 sequence (DNA): TGTGCCAGCAACGGACTCACCTCTAGCAATCAGCCCCAGCATTTT.

This chain joins TRBV4-1 and TRBJ2-6; TRBD2 matches 8 bases. With 2 bases clipped from V and 0 bases from J, the junction kept 3 bases outside the gene matches. This CDR3 is built from 17 residues. Germline-derived CDR1 and CDR2 are MGHRA and YSYEKL. The CDR3 here is CASSQPGGFSGANVLTF. Here the CDR3 DNA reads TGCGCCAGCAGCCAACCGGGGGGGTTCTCTGGGGCCAACGTCCTGACTTTC.

The chain recombines TRBV5-1 with TRBJ2-5, with D possibly matching TRBD1 (6 bases). This CDR3 contains 14 residues. The germline V gene encodes CDR1 SGHRS and CDR2 YFSETQ. The germline V and J ends were trimmed by 2 bases and 1 base, with 9 bases remaining between them. The CDR3 sequence: CASSFGQIQETQYF. CDR3 DNA sequence: TGCGCCAGCAGCTTTGGACAGATCCAAGAGACCCAGTACTTC.

The chain uses TRBV7-8 and TRBJ1-1; TRBD1 might be the D (5 bases). Germline values: CDR1 SGHVS, CDR2 FQNEAQ. Trimming removed 5 bases from V and 3 bases from J, with 16 bases in between. The CDR3 loop spans 15 amino acids. The chain's CDR3 is CASSPTGHEDTEAFF. As DNA, the CDR3 is TGTGCCAGCAGCCCAACAGGTCATGAAGACACTGAAGCTTTCTTT.

This chain links TRBV7-2 with TRBJ1-3; TRBD1 matches 7 bases. Germline CDR1 is SGHTA and CDR2 is FQGNSA. V lost 5 bases and J lost 1; bases outside the gene matches: 11. The CDR3 totals 17 residues. The DNA for the CDR3 is TGTGCCAGCAGCCTAACCTCAGGGGGGTATTCTGGAAACACCATATATTTT. This translates into CASSLTSGGYSGNTIYF.

The chain combines TRBV30 with TRBJ2-6, with D maybe TRBD2 (6 bases). The CDR3 is 15 amino acids. CDR1 is GTSNPN and CDR2 is SVGIG in the germline V gene (reference sequence). Trimming shortened V by 1 base and J by 2 bases, and 9 bases separated the two germline ends. The CDR3 loop is CAWSEGTAGANVLTF. The CDR3 DNA reads as TGTGCCTGGAGTGAGGGGACTGCTGGGGCCAACGTCCTGACTTTC.

The V and J genes are TRBV6-2 or TRBV6-3 and TRBJ1-3; 8 nucleotides match TRBD1. The germline V gene has CDR1 MNHEY and CDR2 SVGEGT. The CDR3 has 15 amino acids. V dropped 2 bases and J dropped 4; count of bases not matched to a gene: 4. CDR3: CASSYVTGVGNTIYF. As DNA, the CDR3 is TGTGCCAGCAGTTACGTGACAGGGGTCGGAAACACCATATATTTT.

The rearrangement joins TRBV2 to TRBJ2-2, with no clear D. This CDR3 is 18 amino acids long. V was cut by 7 bases and J by 0 bases, with 21 bases left in between. Germline V gene data show CDR1 as SNHLY and CDR2 as FYNNEI. The CDR3 is CASMILSNRASNTGELFF. Written as DNA, the CDR3 is TGTGCCAGCATGATCCTGTCAAACAGAGCATCGAACACCGGGGAGCTGTTTTTT.

V usage is TRBV6-2 or TRBV6-3 and J usage is TRBJ2-3; D is perhaps TRBD2 (6 bases). This CDR3 has 16 residues. In germline, CDR1 is MNHEY, CDR2 SVGEGT. The ends were cut back, 2 bases at V and 0 bases at J, with 12 bases in the middle. The CDR3 loop is CASSYPSATSTDTQYF. CDR3 bases: TGTGCCAGCAGTTACCCTAGCGCGACTAGCACAGATACGCAGTATTTT.